The rows below give T cell receptor beta chains drawn from one sample of a study of blood T cell repertoires in COVID-19. Here immunoSEQ multiplex PCR was the method, and the copy in TCRdb shows in-frame clones only, minus some. The profile shows 110,000 to 150,000 clones, roughly 77% of them singletons. Sequencing was done on a sample of peripheral blood. Receptors originate from a man aged 55 to 70 with acute or convalescent COVID-19. Both conserved end residues are part of each CDR3. The D gene is left open where the match is weak. Clone size is stated in some rows and not others, as once, few, many or a class when expanded.

cdr3_nt	cdr3_aa	cdr3_length	j_call	d_call	clone_size	v_call
TGTGCCAGCAGACTGTATAGCAATCAGCCCCAGCATTTT	CASRLYSNQPQHF	13	TRBJ1-5	.	many	TRBV28
TGTGCCAGCAGTCTCAAACCTAGCGGGAGGGCTAGTGGGGGTGAGCAGTTCTTC	CASSLKPSGRASGGEQFF	18	TRBJ2-1	TRBD2	.	TRBV6-6
TGTGCCAGCAGTGATGGGCTAGCGGGAGGGTCGGAGACCCAGTACTTC	CASSDGLAGGSETQYF	16	TRBJ2-5	TRBD2	.	TRBV2
TGCGCCAGCAGGCCCGACAGGGAGAATGAAAAACTGTTTTTT	CASRPDRENEKLFF	14	TRBJ1-4	TRBD1	many	TRBV10-2
TGTGCCAGCAGCTCTATAGCGGGAGGGGTGTACGAGCAGTACTTC	CASSSIAGGVYEQYF	15	TRBJ2-7	TRBD2	.	TRBV7-6
TGCAGTGCTAGTTCGGCAGGGAAAATTAATGAGCAGTTCTTC	CSASSAGKINEQFF	14	TRBJ2-1	.	.	TRBV20-1
TGTGCCAGCAGAACCACTAGCGGGAGCACAGATACGCAGTATTTT	CASRTTSGSTDTQYF	15	TRBJ2-3	TRBD2	.	TRBV6-6
TGTGCCAGCAGCGCCGGACTAGCGGGAGGGCCCACAGATACGCAGTATTTT	CASSAGLAGGPTDTQYF	17	TRBJ2-3	TRBD2	.	TRBV7-8
TGTGCCAGCAGTGGAGGACAGGCCAACACAGATACGCAGTATTTT	CASSGGQANTDTQYF	15	TRBJ2-3	TRBD1	.	TRBV6-6
TGTGCCAGCGGACAGGGGTTTGCGAACACCGGGGAGCTGTTTTTT	CASGQGFANTGELFF	15	TRBJ2-2	TRBD1	.	TRBV6-5
TGTGCCAGCAGCCAGGGAATCCCTGGGGCCAACGTCCTGACTTTC	CASSQGIPGANVLTF	15	TRBJ2-6	.	.	TRBV6-5
TGTGCCAGCAGTTTTAGGACAGGGCGGGGCGGGGAGCTGTTTTTT	CASSFRTGRGGELFF	15	TRBJ2-2	TRBD1	once	TRBV6-5
TGTGCCAGCAGCATAGCGGGAGGAATGGACGAGCAGTACTTC	CASSIAGGMDEQYF	14	TRBJ2-7	TRBD2	many	TRBV7-3
TGTGCCAGCAATCCCCGGGGGGGGCGACTCTCTTCGTTGGATACGCAGTATTTT	CASNPRGGRLSSLDTQYF	18	TRBJ2-3	TRBD2	.	TRBV28
TGTGCTAGTGGTCCCCTCTACGAGCAGTACTTC	CASGPLYEQYF	11	TRBJ2-7	.	once	TRBV12-5
TGTGCCAGCAGTCCGACCCGGACAGTCCAAGAGACCCAGTACTTC	CASSPTRTVQETQYF	15	TRBJ2-5	.	.	TRBV28
TGTGCCAGTAGTATTTCGGGCGGGACCTACAATGAGCAGTTCTTC	CASSISGGTYNEQFF	15	TRBJ2-1	.	.	TRBV19
TGTGCCAGCAGCCCAACCACAGGGTTGGAGACCCAGTACTTC	CASSPTTGLETQYF	14	TRBJ2-5	.	.	TRBV11-2
TGTGCCAGCAGCTTGGAACCGACAGCCCCCTACAATGAGCAGTTCTTC	CASSLEPTAPYNEQFF	16	TRBJ2-1	.	.	TRBV5-4
TGCGCCAGCAGCTTGGGGCCCCAGGACAGTGGGGAAAAACTGTTTTTT	CASSLGPQDSGEKLFF	16	TRBJ1-4	.	.	TRBV5-1
TGTGCCAGCAGCTTTCAGAACACCATATATTTT	CASSFQNTIYF	11	TRBJ1-3	.	few	TRBV5-5
TGTGCCAGCAGTGATCAGAACTGGGCCTATGGCTACACCTTC	CASSDQNWAYGYTF	14	TRBJ1-2	.	.	TRBV2
TGTGCCAGCAGCCATCGGCGCACAGCGGATGAACGAAATGAGCAGTTCTTC	CASSHRRTADERNEQFF	17	TRBJ2-1	.	.	TRBV4-2
TGTGCCATCAGTGTTACACTAGCGGAATACAATGAGCAGTTCTTC	CAISVTLAEYNEQFF	15	TRBJ2-1	TRBD2	.	TRBV10-3
TGTGCCAGCAGCTCCAGACCGGGACAGGGAAACACCGGGGAGCTGTTTTTT	CASSSRPGQGNTGELFF	17	TRBJ2-2	TRBD1	.	TRBV7-8
TGTGCCAGCACCGTAGCGGGCTCCTACAATGAGCAGTTCTTC	CASTVAGSYNEQFF	14	TRBJ2-1	TRBD2	.	TRBV6-6
TGCAGCGGTGGGGGACAACCCTATGGCTACACCTTC	CSGGGQPYGYTF	12	TRBJ1-2	.	.	TRBV29-1
TGTGCCTGGAGTGTAACCGGGTTTATCCCTGAAGCTTTCTTT	CAWSVTGFIPEAFF	14	TRBJ1-1	.	.	TRBV30
TGTGCCAGCAGCTCAGGGGGACTAGCGGGAGGCCTAATGGGAGATACGCAGTATTTT	CASSSGGLAGGLMGDTQYF	19	TRBJ2-3	TRBD2	few	TRBV13
TGTGCCAGCAGCTTAGGGCCCCCAGGGAATCAGCCCCAGCATTTT	CASSLGPPGNQPQHF	15	TRBJ1-5	.	once	TRBV7-9
TGTGCCAGCGGAAAGGGACTAGCGGGAGGAGAGACCCAGTACTTC	CASGKGLAGGETQYF	15	TRBJ2-5	TRBD2	.	TRBV9
TGTGCCAGCAGTGAATGGAGGGGTTCACCCCTCCACTTT	CASSEWRGSPLHF	13	TRBJ1-6	.	.	TRBV25-1
TGTGCCAGCACCAAATCCGGGACAGGGAAACCAGATACGCAGTATTTT	CASTKSGTGKPDTQYF	16	TRBJ2-3	TRBD1	.	TRBV7-8
TGTGCCAGTAGCAGACAGGGGGGGAACACTGAAGCTTTCTTT	CASSRQGGNTEAFF	14	TRBJ1-1	TRBD1	once	TRBV19
TGCGCCAGCAGCTTCGTAGCGGGAAGCACAGATACGCAGTATTTT	CASSFVAGSTDTQYF	15	TRBJ2-3	TRBD2	.	TRBV5-1
TGTGCCAGTATTGGCCCACAGGGGTTTCAAGCTTTCTTT	CASIGPQGFQAFF	13	TRBJ1-1	TRBD1	few	TRBV19
TGTGCCAGCAGCCTATCGACAGGGGTCACTGAAGCTTTCTTT	CASSLSTGVTEAFF	14	TRBJ1-1	TRBD1	once	TRBV7-8
TGTGCCACCCGGGACTACAATGAGCAGTTCTTC	CATRDYNEQFF	11	TRBJ2-1	.	.	TRBV19
TGTGCCAGCAGCTTCTCCGGACAGGGGGCCGGGGGTACGCAGTATTTT	CASSFSGQGAGGTQYF	16	TRBJ2-3	TRBD1	few	TRBV7-3
TGTGCCAGCAGCTTAGGGGGGACACGGGGAAACACCATATATTTT	CASSLGGTRGNTIYF	15	TRBJ1-3	.	once	TRBV7-2